The next 6 T cell receptor beta chains were all read from a single sample in a study of blood T cell repertoires in COVID-19. Generated by immunoSEQ multiplex PCR, the TCRdb table keeps only in-frame clones and is missing some. The profile shows roughly 45,000 clones, 80% to 95% of them singletons. What was sequenced was peripheral blood. The receptors here all came from a man aged 60-69 years with COVID-19, enrolled during active disease.

This chain connects TRBV10-1 to TRBJ2-6; D is unresolved. There are 14 residues in the CDR3. In germline, CDR1 is WNHNN, CDR2 SYGVQD (reference sequence). V lost 6 bases, J lost 3 bases, and 9 bases lay in between. CDR3 coding DNA: TGCGCCAGCAGCCCGGGTTTTGGGGCCAACGTCCTGACTTTC. It specifies CASSPGFGANVLTF.

This chain joins TRBV3-1 (or the pseudogene TRBV3-2) and TRBJ2-2; TRBD2 might be the D (6 bases). The germline V gene encodes CDR1 LGHDT and CDR2 YNNKEL (reference sequence). This CDR3 region has 15 residues. V was clipped by 1 base and J by 7 bases, with 13 bases between them. The CDR3 DNA reads TGTGCCAGCAGCCAAGGGTACGGGAGTGGCGGGGAGCTGTTTTTT. Translating it yields CASSQGYGSGGELFF.

The genes are TRBV18 and TRBJ2-7; 8 nucleotides line up with TRBD1. Germline V gives CDR1 KGHSH, CDR2 LQKENI. The V and J ends lost 5 bases and 5 bases, in that order; junction bases with no gene match: 11. There are 15 residues in the CDR3. The CDR3: CASSDRRQGLDEQYF. CDR3 bases: TGTGCCAGCTCAGATCGAAGACAGGGGCTTGACGAGCAGTACTTC. The full variable domain, its missing parts supplied by reference TRBV18 and TRBJ2-7, is NAGVMQNPRHLVRRRGQEARLRCSPMKGHSHVYWYRQLPEEGLKFMVYLQKENIIDESGMPKERFSAEFPKEGPSILRIQQVVRGDSAAYFCASSDRRQGLDEQYFGPGTRLTVT.

The rearrangement joins TRBV30 to TRBJ1-6, with 7 bases fitting TRBD1. CDR3 size: 15 residues. V was clipped by 0 bases and J by 3 bases; unmatched bases: 2. The V gene's germline CDR1 is GTSNPN and CDR2 SVGIG (reference sequence). The CDR3 here is CAWSVGTVYNSPLHF. DNA of the CDR3: TGTGCCTGGAGTGTCGGGACAGTCTATAATTCACCCCTCCACTTT. Drawing the rest from reference TRBV30 and TRBJ1-6, the complete variable domain is SQTIHQWPATLVQPVGSPLSLECTVEGTSNPNLYWYRQAAGRGLQLLFYSVGIGQISSEVPQNLSASRPQDRQFILSSKKLLLSDSGFYLCAWSVGTVYNSPLHFGNGTRLTVT.

The rearrangement uses TRBV9 and TRBJ1-6; TRBD1 might be the D (6 bases). The V and J ends lost 0 bases and 7 bases respectively, with 14 bases between them. Germline V lookup: CDR1 SGDLS, CDR2 YYNGEE. CDR3 size: 16 residues. CDR3: CASSVDPLQGNSPLHF. The DNA of the CDR3 is TGTGCCAGCAGCGTAGATCCCCTCCAGGGGAATTCACCCCTCCACTTT.

The gene calls are TRBV5-6 and TRBJ1-5; 9 nucleotides line up with TRBD1. This CDR3 spans 16 amino acids. The J segment lost 6 bases and the V segment lost 3 bases, leaving 10 bases of the junction unmatched. In germline, CDR1 is SGHDT, CDR2 YYEEEE. The CDR3 sequence is CASSSGGQGFSQPQHF. CDR3 in DNA: TGTGCCAGCAGCTCTGGGGGACAGGGCTTCTCTCAGCCCCAGCATTTT.